This T cell receptor beta chain was sequenced during a study of T cell repertoires in cytomegalovirus infection. Study as a whole: TCR beta signatures that were public indicated CMV infection and matching HLA type.

This clonotype was found once. No antigen is known for it. TCRdb fed the reads into MiXCR, producing one record per CDR3 protein. The table includes about 27,000 distinct CDR3 sequences, around a fifth detected once. Deletions cut 3 bases from V and 10 bases from J, with 10 bases between. This CDR3 has 12 residues. CDR1 and CDR2 (germline): SGHTA, FQGNSA. This material consisted of CD8+ T cells from cultured PBMCs, taken from culture after CMV antigen stimulation. This sequence joins TRBV7-2 and TRBJ2-1; D gene ambiguous. This receptor was obtained from a human donor in good health (CMV status not recorded). Some clones in this sample may be carry-over from other donors' samples. In DNA form, the CDR3 reads TGTGCCAGCAGCTTTGATCAACTAGAGCAGTTCTTC. The encoded protein is CASSFDQLEQFF. The full variable domain, in which reference TRBV7-2 and TRBJ2-1 provide the parts outside the CDR3, is GAGVSQSPSNKVTEKGKDVELRCDPISGHTALYWYRQSLGQGLEFLIYFQGNSAPDKSGLPSDRFSAERTGGSVSTLTIQRTQQEDSAVYLCASSFDQLEQFFGPGTRLTVL.